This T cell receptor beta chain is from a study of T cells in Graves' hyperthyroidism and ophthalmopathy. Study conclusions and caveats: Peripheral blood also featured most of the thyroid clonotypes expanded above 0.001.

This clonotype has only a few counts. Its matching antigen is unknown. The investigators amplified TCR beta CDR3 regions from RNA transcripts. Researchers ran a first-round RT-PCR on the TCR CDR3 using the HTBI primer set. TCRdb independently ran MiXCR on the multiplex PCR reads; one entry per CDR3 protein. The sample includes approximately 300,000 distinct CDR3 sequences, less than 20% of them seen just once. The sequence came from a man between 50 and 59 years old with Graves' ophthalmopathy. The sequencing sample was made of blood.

CDR3 residues: CASSPGPGTSGYEQYF. In nucleotides, the CDR3 is TGTGCCAGCAGCCCTGGCCCTGGGACTAGCGGATACGAGCAGTACTTC. The V gene is TRBV6-1, the J gene TRBJ2-7; 11 bases fit TRBD2. V was pared by 6 bases and J by 4 bases, with 11 bases of the junction left unmatched. The V gene's germline CDR1 is MNHNS and CDR2 SASEGT. The CDR3 totals 16 residues.